The T cell receptor (beta chain) described here comes from a study of blood T cell repertoires in COVID-19. Overall study: The United States, Italy and Spain provided the acute and convalescent COVID-19 samples.

This clone appeared a single time. Patients at the Seattle site were enrolled during active infection and followed longitudinally. Measured with immunoSEQ multiplex PCR; TCRdb has only the in-frame clones, and not every one. This repertoire shows roughly 260,000 clones, 75% to 95% found once; its top ten account for 2.5% to 3%. The V end lost 6 bases, the J end lost 5 bases, and 13 bases lay between the germline ends. CDR3 length: 13 amino acids. CDR1 is ENHRY, CDR2 SYGVKD, per germline. Sequenced sample: peripheral blood. The clonotype was recovered from a person aged 18 to 35 with COVID-19, enrolled during active disease. V usage is TRBV10-3 and J usage is TRBJ2-5; D may be TRBD1 (7 bases). The CDR3 protein is CAIRPGGMETQYF. The CDR3 bases are TGTGCCATCAGGCCAGGGGGGATGGAGACCCAGTACTTC.